These 18 T cell receptor beta chains originate from one sample sequenced in a study of cytomegalovirus exposure and HLA in healthy donors. Clones were read by immunoSEQ multiplex PCR, and TCRdb kept only the in-frame ones, dropping some. The data show roughly 200,000 clones, approximately 89% seen once. Sequencing was performed on PBMCs. All receptors derive from a man aged 30 to 45 in good health and CMV-seropositive.

The chain links TRBV9 to TRBJ1-4; 7 positions match TRBD1. The V gene end was trimmed by 0 bases and the J gene end by 6 bases; junction bases not matched to a gene: 5. There are 15 residues in the CDR3. Per germline, CDR1 SGDLS and CDR2 YYNGEE. CDR3 sequence: CASSVVAGGYEKLFF. For the CDR3, the DNA is TGTGCCAGCAGCGTAGTGGCAGGGGGGTATGAAAAACTGTTTTTT. Variable domain in full (rest from reference TRBV9 and TRBJ1-4): DSGVTQTPKHLITATGQRVTLRCSPRSGDLSVYWYQQSLDQGLQFLIQYYNGEERAKGNILERFSAQQFPDLHSELNLSSLELGDSALYFCASSVVAGGYEKLFFGSGTQLSVL.

This chain connects TRBV7-2 to TRBJ1-2; D might be TRBD1 (6 bases). The V gene lost 2 bases and the J gene lost 5 bases, with 12 bases spanning the gap. Germline CDR1 is SGHTA and CDR2 is FQGNSA. The CDR3 totals 14 residues. The CDR3 protein is CASSLTQTGYGYTF. CDR3 nucleotides: TGTGCCAGCAGCTTAACTCAGACAGGTTATGGCTACACCTTC.

V and J are TRBV27 and TRBJ2-1; TRBD2 might be the D (5 bases). The V end lost 4 bases, the J end lost 4 bases, and 8 bases lay between the germline ends. The CDR3 length is 13 residues. Germline V gene sequence: CDR1 MNHEY, CDR2 SMNVEV (reference sequence). The DNA for the CDR3 is TGTGCCAGCAGTTGGGAGCATTACAATGAGCAGTTCTTC. It translates to CASSWEHYNEQFF.

V gene TRBV30 combines with J gene TRBJ1-2; no clear D. V lost 3 bases and J 8 bases, leaving 13 bases between the germline ends. This CDR3 region has 12 residues. CDR1 is GTSNPN and CDR2 is SVGIG in the germline V gene (reference sequence). This chain's CDR3 is CAWSVISGGYTF. In nucleotides, the CDR3 is TGTGCCTGGAGCGTTATATCGGGGGGCTACACCTTC.

V and J are TRBV6-5 and TRBJ1-1; D gene ambiguous. Per germline, CDR1 MNHEY and CDR2 SVGAGI. Trimming shortened V by 7 bases and J by 1 base, and 13 bases separated the two germline ends. The CDR3 has 14 residues. The CDR3 here is CASNTLMGNTEAFF. The CDR3 coding sequence is TGTGCCAGCAATACACTGATGGGGAACACTGAAGCTTTCTTT.

The rearrangement uses TRBV2 and TRBJ2-5; D might be TRBD1 or TRBD2, each matching 6 bases. The germline CDR1 and CDR2 sequences are SNHLY and FYNNEI. V lost 8 bases and J 5 bases, leaving 15 bases between the germline ends. CDR3 length equals 13 residues. The CDR3: CASGLGGGETQYF. For the CDR3, the DNA is TGTGCCAGCGGCTTGGGGGGCGGGGAGACCCAGTACTTC.

J is TRBJ2-1 and V is TRBV7-6; no clear D. The CDR3 sequence is 12 residues long. Trimming cost V 2 bases and J 7 bases, with 6 bases left between them. CDR1 SGHVS and CDR2 FNYEAQ come from the germline V gene. CDR3 loop: CASSLPGNEQFF. CDR3 coding DNA: TGTGCCAGCAGCTTACCTGGAAATGAGCAGTTCTTC.

The chain uses TRBV27 and TRBJ2-3; D perhaps matches TRBD2 (6 bases). Germline CDR1 is MNHEY and CDR2 is SMNVEV (reference sequence). This CDR3 contains 15 residues. With 9 bases removed from V and 2 bases from J, the gap between germline ends came to 18 bases. Written as DNA, the CDR3 is TGTGCCAGTGCAATTCCGGGGGACCCCACAGATACGCAGTATTTT. It is translated as CASAIPGDPTDTQYF.

The rearrangement uses TRBV6-1 and TRBJ2-5; 7 nucleotides agree with TRBD1. Trimming removed 6 bases from V and 1 base from J; junction bases left unmatched: 2. The CDR3 loop spans 13 amino acids. Germline CDR1 MNHNS, CDR2 SASEGT. The CDR3 region has the DNA TGTGCCAGCAGAACAGGGGCCCAAGAGACCCAGTACTTC. Protein product: CASRTGAQETQYF.

Of note for this clone: This CDR3 is also generated by other DNA sequences in the sample. This chain connects TRBV5-1 to TRBJ1-1; possible D gene TRBD1, 5 bases. CDR3 length equals 15 residues. V was cut by 0 bases and J by 1 base, with 10 bases left in between. Germline CDR1 reads SGHRS; CDR2 reads YFSETQ. In nucleotides, the CDR3 is TGCGCCAGCAGCTTGGCCGGGGCCAGGAACACTGAAGCTTTCTTT. It encodes CASSLAGARNTEAFF.

In DNA form, the CDR3 reads TGTGCCAGCAGCTTAGGGGCCTACTACGAGCAGTACTTC. Encoded protein: CASSLGAYYEQYF. J is TRBJ2-7 and V is TRBV7-8; D not resolved. Germline loops: CDR1 SGHVS, CDR2 FQNEAQ. The CDR3 consists of 13 residues. V lost 1 base and J 3 bases, leaving 7 bases between the germline ends.

The chain employs TRBV30 and TRBJ1-2; D perhaps matches TRBD1 (5 bases). This CDR3 is built from 14 residues. Trimming took 0 bases from V and 0 from J, leaving 8 bases between them. Germline V CDR1 and CDR2: GTSNPN, SVGIG (reference sequence). CDR3 sequence reads: CAWSVGGANYGYTF. The CDR3 bases are TGTGCCTGGAGTGTAGGAGGGGCTAACTATGGCTACACCTTC.

V and J are TRBV5-1 and TRBJ2-2, with TRBD2 matching over 15 bases. Trimming cost V 2 bases and J 2 bases; bases outside gene matches: 10. Germline CDR1 SGHRS, CDR2 YFSETQ. The CDR3 is made up of 20 amino acids. The CDR3 reads CASSFSFWTSGRVNTGELFF. CDR3 DNA: TGCGCCAGCAGCTTCTCATTTTGGACTAGCGGGAGGGTAAACACCGGGGAGCTGTTTTTT.

The CDR3 DNA reads TGCGCCAGCAGCTTGGTCGGGTCGGGAGCTCCCCCAGATACGCAGTATTTT. It is translated as CASSLVGSGAPPDTQYF. The V and J genes are TRBV5-1 and TRBJ2-3, with TRBD2 as a possible D gene (6 bases). The CDR3 consists of 17 residues. Germline V gene data show CDR1 as SGHRS and CDR2 as YFSETQ. The ends were cut back, 0 bases at V and 4 bases at J, with 18 bases in the middle.

This chain links TRBV11-2 with TRBJ2-7; 7 bases agree with TRBD2. Germline V gene sequence: CDR1 SGHAT, CDR2 FQNNGV. The CDR3 sequence is 15 residues long. With 2 bases clipped from V and 3 bases from J, the junction kept 7 bases outside the gene matches. The CDR3 nucleotides read TGTGCCAGCAGCTTATTCCTCGGGGGGAGCTACGAGCAGTACTTC. It encodes CASSLFLGGSYEQYF.

The V call is TRBV11-3, the J call TRBJ2-6, with TRBD1 identical over 9 bases. CDR1 and CDR2 from the germline V gene are SGHNT and YENEEA. The CDR3 spans 14 residues. Trimming removed 8 bases from V and 2 bases from J; junction bases left unmatched: 1. For the CDR3, the DNA is TGTGCCAGCCGGGACAGGGCTGGGGCCAACGTCCTGACTTTC. It translates to CASRDRAGANVLTF.

The CDR3 region has the DNA TGTGCCATCAACTCCAGGGAAAATCAGCCCCAGCATTTT. Its translation is CAINSRENQPQHF. The chain combines TRBV10-3 with TRBJ1-5; possible D gene TRBD1, 5 bases. This CDR3 region has 13 residues. In germline, CDR1 is ENHRY, CDR2 SYGVKD. V lost 7 bases and J lost 4, with 11 bases in between.

The chain recombines TRBV11-3 with TRBJ2-1; D gene uncertain. CDR3 length: 13 residues. Deletions cut 1 base from V and 7 bases from J, with 8 bases between. Germline CDR1 SGHNT, CDR2 YENEEA. This CDR3 is CASSLAELNEQFF. The CDR3 DNA reads TGTGCCAGCAGCTTAGCAGAACTGAATGAGCAGTTCTTC.